These 24 T cell receptor delta chains were all obtained from the same sample, sequenced in a study of γδ T cells in repeated Plasmodium falciparum infection. TCRdb applied CATT to the multiplex PCR reads for clone calling. Altogether 70,000 to 95,000 delta-chain clones are present, over 1.3% being singletons, with the ten largest covering roughly 9.5%. Gammadelta T cells were flow-sorted from PBMC into Vgamma9/Vdelta2+ and Vdelta2-negative populations for bulk analysis. Specimen: gamma-delta T cells from blood. Every receptor here comes from a pool of human donors (malaria-infected and uninfected, not separated).

This clone was detected a few times. A single base is all that separates this from a far larger clone, so a read error is likely. This sample includes further DNA sequences coding for the same CDR3. The chain uses TRDV1 and TRDJ1; TRDD3 aligns across 11 bases. The J gene is not listed in TCRdb, so it was assigned here from a DNA match to germline. Germline V gives CDR1 TSWWSYY, CDR2 QGS. The CDR3 loop spans 22 amino acids. The CDR3 sequence: CALGEPEASYWGIKGYTDKLIF. The CDR3 region has the DNA TGTGCCCTTGGGGAGCCCGAAGCCTCGTACTGGGGGATAAAAGGGTACACCGATAAACTCATCTTT.

This clone was counted between two and nine times. TCRdb's protein for this DNA is that of a much larger clone and differs from the translation at residue 7, likely a read error; the protein shown is the DNA translation. CDR3 sequence reads: CAFERACHTDKLIF. DNA for the CDR3: TGTGCCTTTGAGCGAGCGTGTCACACCGATAAACTCATCTTT. V gene TRDV3 combines with J gene TRDJ1; D remains unclear. CDR1 and CDR2 from the germline V gene are TVYSNPD and GDNSRS (reference sequence). The CDR3 spans 14 residues. V gave up 2 bases and J gave up 0 bases, with 13 bases separating them.

This clone is medium-sized by share. The same CDR3 is also encoded by other DNA sequences in this sample. V and J are TRDV2 and TRDJ1; 13 bases map to TRDD3. The V gene end was trimmed by 3 bases and the J gene end by 0 bases; junction bases not matched to a gene: 18. The CDR3 is 21 amino acids. The germline V gene encodes CDR1 GEAIGNYY and CDR2 EKD. Here the CDR3 DNA reads TGTGCCTGTGACCCTGTACTGGGGGATACGCGCGTACAATCTTACACCGATAAACTCATCTTT. This sequence encodes CACDPVLGDTRVQSYTDKLIF.

This clone was detected only a few times. The TCRdb protein comes from a much larger clone and disagrees with this DNA's translation at residue 14, likely due to a read error; the protein given here is derived from the DNA. The V call is TRDV2, the J call TRDJ1, with D perhaps TRDD2 (6 bases). Matching the DNA to germline supplied the J gene, which TCRdb does not give. The germline V gene has CDR1 GEAIGNYY and CDR2 EKD. V was clipped by 7 bases and J by 1 base, with 33 bases between them. This CDR3 spans 20 amino acids. As DNA, the CDR3 is TGTGCCTGCAAGCTCTACACTCCTTCCCGGGGACTTATTTGCACCGATAAACTCATCTTT. Residues: CACKLYTPSRGLICTDKLIF.

This clone was counted only a few times. The mismatch at residue 6 between this DNA's translation and the TCRdb protein of a much larger clone likely reflects a read error; the protein shown is translated from the DNA. The V call is TRDV1, the J call TRDJ2, with D possibly called TRDD2 or TRDD3 (6 bases each). No J gene was available from TCRdb, and it was assigned here by a germline match of the DNA. The germline CDR1 and CDR2 sequences are TSWWSYY and QGS. The CDR3 is 22 residues long. Trimming stripped 4 bases from V and 0 bases from J, with 30 bases between. Written as DNA, the CDR3 is TGTGCTCTTGGGGTCCCTCCTACAAGGCCTTGGGGGTATAATACTTTGACAGCACAACTCTTCTTT. Protein: CALGVPPTRPWGYNTLTAQLFF.

The sample holds a few counts of this clone. A far larger clone is off by one base, so a read error is likely. Other nucleotide sequences from this sample produce the same CDR3. This rearrangement joins TRDV1 to TRDJ1; D gene uncertain. Matching the DNA to germline supplied the J gene, which TCRdb does not give. This CDR3 spans 19 amino acids. V was trimmed by 6 bases and J by 0 bases, leaving 26 bases between them. Germline V gene data show CDR1 as TSWWSYY and CDR2 as QGS. The CDR3 is CALGRPLVGTKPYTDKLIF. CDR3 bases: TGTGCTCTTGGTCGCCCCCTTGTCGGGACCAAACCTTACACCGATAAACTCATCTTT.

Of note for this clone: A far larger clone is just one base off, so this is likely a read error. Other DNA sequences of this sample code for an identical CDR3. This chain links TRDV2 with TRDJ1, with 10 bases aligning to TRDD3. The J gene, left out of TCRdb, was set here by checking the DNA against germline. The CDR3 runs to 16 residues. The junction had 8 bases not matched to a gene; V was cut back by 0 bases and J by 5 bases. Looked up from germline, CDR1 is GEAIGNYY and CDR2 is EKD. CDR3 region: CACDTVGDTETDKLIF. The CDR3, as DNA: TGTGCCTGTGACACCGTGGGGGATACTGAGACTGATAAACTCATCTTT.

This clone appeared a few times. A much larger clone is a single base away; this may be a read error. The rearrangement links TRDV1 to TRDJ1; a possible D gene is TRDD3 (6 bases). No J segment appears in TCRdb, so it was assigned here by matching the sequence to germline. CDR1 TSWWSYY and CDR2 QGS come from the germline V gene. This CDR3 comprises 22 residues. The V gene lost 0 bases and the J gene lost 0 bases, with 29 bases spanning the gap. The CDR3 loop reads CALGELVPALGPYRYYTDKLIF. Written as DNA, the CDR3 is TGTGCTCTTGGGGAACTTGTTCCCGCCCTGGGGCCATATAGGTACTACACCGATAAACTCATCTTT.

Concerning this clone itself: A read error is likely here: a far larger clone is one base away. The identical CDR3 is also encoded by other nucleotide sequences in the sample. This chain joins TRDV1 and TRDJ1; 10 nucleotides line up with TRDD3. TCRdb supplies no J gene; here it was assigned by aligning the nucleotide sequence to germline. Unmatched junction bases numbered 20, after V lost 4 bases and J lost 0 bases. The germline V gene has CDR1 TSWWSYY and CDR2 QGS. CDR3 length: 21 amino acids. The CDR3 DNA is TGTGCTCTTGGGGGGCCTACGGGTACTGGGGGATCGCTCTCTTACACCGATAAACTCATCTTT. This translates into CALGGPTGTGGSLSYTDKLIF.

This clone was counted between two and nine times. TCRdb shows a much larger clone's protein in place of this DNA's translation, and the two differ at residue 15, likely through a read error; the protein shown is translated from the DNA. This chain uses TRDV1 with TRDJ1; TRDD3 matches at 12 bases. The CDR3 loop spans 19 amino acids. Germline V gives CDR1 TSWWSYY, CDR2 QGS. After removal of 3 bases from V and 7 bases from J, the junction contained 18 bases not matched to a gene. CDR3 sequence reads: CALGEQVLGDTYAGGKLIF. The CDR3 region has the DNA TGTGCTCTTGGGGAGCAGGTACTGGGGGATACCTATGCAGGGGGTAAACTCATCTTT.

Many counts were recorded for this clone. One end of the junction is discordant with germline, which a read error may explain. V gene TRDV1 combines with J gene TRDJ1, with a possible D match to TRDD2 (6 bases). Per the germline V gene, CDR1 is TSWWSYY and CDR2 is QGS. The CDR3 covers 20 residues. CDR3 residues: CALGERPVLLGDQYTDKLIF. In nucleotides, the CDR3 is TGTGCTCTTGGGGAACGTCCAGTCCTACTAGGGGACCAGTACACCGATAAACTAATCTTT.

This clone was seen only a few times. The protein recorded in TCRdb matches a much larger clone and deviates from this DNA's translation at residue 3, suggesting a read error; the protein here is obtained by translating the DNA. The V and J genes are TRDV1 and TRDJ1, with 8 nucleotides matching TRDD3. TCRdb records no J gene; here it was assigned by comparing the DNA to germline. Looked up from germline, CDR1 is TSWWSYY and CDR2 is QGS. The CDR3 covers 21 residues. CDR3 nucleotide sequence: TGTGCTCCTGGGGAACTTGACCCTACGTGTTCTGGGGGACCACCCACCGATAAACTCATCTTT. This encodes CAPGELDPTCSGGPPTDKLIF.

This clone was recorded at least ten times. The V gene is TRDV1, the J gene TRDJ1; TRDD3 matches 7 bases. CDR1 is TSWWSYY, CDR2 QGS, per germline. The CDR3 has 15 amino acids. The ends lost 0 bases at V and 10 bases at J; junction bases unmatched: 11. The CDR3 loop is CALGELPRNWGLLIF. CDR3 DNA: TGTGCTCTTGGGGAACTTCCCCGGAACTGGGGTTTACTCATCTTT.

This clone was seen only a few times. The protein held in TCRdb is that of a much larger clone and does not match this DNA's translation at residue 15, likely because of a read error; the protein shown is translated from the DNA. The V gene corresponds to TRDV2; no J gene was called; the DNA was not used to check the table's D call, TRDD3. Per germline, CDR1 GEAIGNYY and CDR2 EKD. This CDR3 spans 17 amino acids. The CDR3 DNA reads TGTGCCTGTGACAGGCGGCTGGGGGATACGCGGAGAGGTAAACCCATCTTT. It is translated as CACDRRLGDTRRGKPIF.

To note about this clone: Since a far larger clone is one base different, this is likely a read error. Other DNA variants within this sample encode the same CDR3. The chain joins TRDV1 to TRDJ4, with 12 positions matching TRDD3. Germline matching of the DNA provided the J gene here, since TCRdb leaves it blank. Germline CDR1 reads TSWWSYY; CDR2 reads QGS. The V segment lost 3 bases and the J segment 0 bases; nucleotides outside the gene matches: 17. The CDR3 covers 20 residues. The CDR3 DNA is TGTGCTCTTGGGGAGCTATCTTACCCCTGGGGGATACGTGATTCCAGACCCCTGATCTTT. This gives the protein CALGELSYPWGIRDSRPLIF.

This clone occurred a few times. For this DNA, TCRdb reports the protein of a much larger clone, which diverges at residue 15, most likely from a read error; the protein presented here is translated directly from the DNA. DNA for the CDR3: TGTGCTCTTGGGGAACTAGCTCCCCCTTGGATCCATCGATACCCTTCCGATAAACTCATCTTT. Its translation: CALGELAPPWIHRYPSDKLIF. The chain recombines TRDV1 with TRDJ1; D perhaps matches TRDD3 (5 bases). TCRdb lists no J gene, so it was determined here by aligning the DNA to germline. V was clipped by 0 bases and J by 3 bases, with 29 bases between them. The CDR3 runs 21 residues. Germline CDR1 reads TSWWSYY; CDR2 reads QGS.

CDR3 coding DNA: TGTGCTCTTGGGAAACACAGGACTTCCTACGGTTTGGGGGATACCACCGATAAACTCATCTTT. It encodes CALGKHRTSYGLGDTTDKLIF. V usage is TRDV1 and J usage is TRDJ1; 10 bases align to TRDD3. The J gene is absent in TCRdb and was assigned here via DNA matching to germline. V lost 5 bases, J lost 1 base, and 22 bases stayed unmatched. In germline, CDR1 is TSWWSYY, CDR2 QGS. The CDR3 extends over 21 amino acids.

As to this clone: TCRdb's entry gives the protein of a much larger clone, which mismatches this DNA's translation at residue 9, likely from a read error; the protein reported here is translated from the DNA. The V gene is TRDV3, the J gene TRDJ1; TRDD3 agrees at 12 bases. With V trimmed by 1 base and J by 7 bases, 22 bases remained unmatched. The CDR3 runs to 19 residues. Germline CDR1 TVYSNPD, CDR2 GDNSRS (reference sequence). The DNA of the CDR3 is TGTGCCTTTATCCCTACTTCCACCTGCTGGGGGATACGTAAGGCTAAACTCATCTTT. Encoded protein: CAFIPTSTCWGIRKAKLIF.

This clone has only a few counts. The protein in TCRdb stems from a much larger clone and differs at residue 15 from this DNA's translation, likely a read error; here the protein is translated from the DNA. The rearrangement uses TRDV1 and TRDJ1; TRDD3 matches 9 bases. TCRdb carries no J gene annotation; the J gene was assigned here by matching the DNA with germline. Germline V gene lookup returns CDR1 TSWWSYY and CDR2 QGS. This CDR3 has 21 amino acids. The junction had 22 bases not matched to a gene; V was cut back by 4 bases and J by 1 base. CDR3 coding DNA: TGTGCTCTTGGGGGAACCTTCGAAAACCCCTACTGGGGGACTTGCACCGATAAACTCATCTTT. This encodes CALGGTFENPYWGTCTDKLIF.

The table lists this clone with a few counts. A read error is the likely source, as a far larger clone sits one nucleotide away. The identical CDR3 is also encoded by other nucleotide sequences in the sample. A V gene of TRDV1 was called, but no J gene was assigned; TRDD3 is the table's D call, not checked against the DNA. The germline gives CDR1 TSWWSYY, CDR2 QGS. This CDR3 has 22 residues. For the CDR3, the DNA is TGTGCTCTTGGGACTCCGTGGAATCGACTGTCGGGGGATATTCGTCCTATAGATAAACTCATTTTT. It translates to CALGTPWNRLSGDIRPIDKLIF.

Comment on this clone: Just one base apart from a much larger clone, this may be a read error. The rearrangement links TRDV1 to TRDJ1, with D hard to call. The J gene, not given by TCRdb, was assigned here from a germline match of the nucleotide sequence. Germline CDR1 is TSWWSYY and CDR2 is QGS. Trimming took off 1 base at V and 4 bases at J, with 28 bases between the two ends. The CDR3 sequence is 20 residues long. The CDR3 region has the DNA TGTGCTCTTGGGGAACAAGTTGGGTACCTCCCGACTTTTCTGAACGATAAACTCATCTTT. This sequence encodes CALGEQVGYLPTFLNDKLIF.

This clone was counted ten times or more. One end of the junction is discordant with germline, which a read error may explain. This sample includes further DNA sequences coding for the same CDR3. V and J are TRDV3 and TRDJ1; 9 bases align to TRDD3. This CDR3 contains 24 residues. Germline V gene lookup returns CDR1 TVYSNPD and CDR2 GDNSRS (reference sequence). The CDR3 loop is CALRVGSSWGIPWSLSDYTDKLIF. CDR3 bases: TGTGCCCTTAGAGTGGGTTCCAGCTGGGGGATCCCTTGGTCGTTATCCGACTACACCGATAAACTCATCTTT.

About this clone itself: A single base is all that separates this from a far larger clone, so a read error is likely. Other nucleotide sequences from this sample produce the same CDR3. The chain employs TRDV1 and TRDJ1; TRDD3 agrees at 8 bases. Germline CDR1 TSWWSYY, CDR2 QGS. The trim removed 3 bases at V and 0 bases at J, leaving 33 bases unmatched. The CDR3 runs 25 residues. The CDR3 DNA reads TGTGCTCTTGGGGACCTACGACCTTCCCGAACCTACTGGGGGTCTCCCCGCGTGAACACCGATAAACTCATCTTT. This codes for CALGDLRPSRTYWGSPRVNTDKLIF.

In the case of this clone: One base separates it from a far larger clone, so it is likely a read error. Distinct nucleotide sequences in the sample also encode this CDR3. The chain has TRDV3 and TRDJ1; TRDD2 might be the D (5 bases). Matching the DNA to germline supplied the J gene, which TCRdb does not give. Germline CDR1 and CDR2: TVYSNPD and GDNSRS (reference sequence). The CDR3 sequence is 16 residues long. For the CDR3, the DNA is TGCGCCTTTCTCCGAGGGGTTCCTCCTTACACCGATAAACTCATCTTT. Translating gives CAFLRGVPPYTDKLIF.